What follows are 18 T cell receptor beta chains derived from one specimen sequenced in a study of blood T cell repertoires in COVID-19. Data came from immunoSEQ multiplex PCR; TCRdb stores just in-frame clones and leaves some out. The sample includes 120,000 or so clones, about 83% of them seen just once. Specimen: peripheral blood. The receptor source for this set is an older man with active or convalescent COVID-19.

This chain joins TRBV25-1 and TRBJ1-1, with TRBD1 matching 7 bases. The ends lost 5 bases at V and 1 base at J; junction bases unmatched: 1. Germline CDR1 reads MGHDK; CDR2 reads SYGVNS. This CDR3 contains 13 residues. The chain's CDR3 is CASSWTGNTEAFF. The CDR3 nucleotides read TGTGCCAGCAGTTGGACAGGGAACACTGAAGCTTTCTTT.

This clone was detected only a few times. The chain has TRBV3-1 (or the pseudogene TRBV3-2) and TRBJ1-5; TRBD1 matches 9 bases. Trimming at V came to 5 bases and at J to 4 bases, leaving 6 bases not matched to a gene. The germline CDR1 and CDR2 sequences are LGHDT and YNNKEL (reference sequence). This CDR3 comprises 15 residues. The CDR3 nucleotides read TGTGCCAGCAGCGCCGGGACAGGGTGGAATCAGCCCCAGCATTTT. Protein: CASSAGTGWNQPQHF.

The rearrangement uses TRBV18 and TRBJ1-1, with TRBD1 identical over 9 bases. Germline CDR1 KGHSH, CDR2 LQKENI. V trimming: 5 bases; J trimming: 4 bases; junction bases outside the gene matches: 5. This CDR3 has 14 amino acids. CDR3 bases: TGTGCCAGCTCAGGACAGGGGAGAGGCACTGAAGCTTTCTTT. This gives the protein CASSGQGRGTEAFF.

The chain uses TRBV15 and TRBJ2-3; 7 bases line up with TRBD2. CDR1 LNHNV and CDR2 YYDKDF come from the germline V gene (reference sequence). The CDR3 is 14 residues long. The ends lost 3 bases at V and 4 bases at J; junction bases unmatched: 4. The chain's CDR3 is CATSRGGDADTQYF. The CDR3 DNA follows: TGTGCCACCAGCAGGGGGGGGGATGCAGATACGCAGTATTTT. Drawing the rest from reference TRBV15 and TRBJ2-3, the complete variable domain is DAMVIQNPRYQVTQFGKPVTLSCSQTLNHNVMYWYQQKSSQAPKLLFHYYDKDFNNEADTPDNFQSRRPNTSFCFLDIRSPGLGDTAMYLCATSRGGDADTQYFGPGTRLTVL.

V and J are TRBV7-6 and TRBJ2-3; 7 bases are a match to TRBD2. J lost 5 bases, V lost 1 base, and 6 bases had no gene match. Germline V lookup: CDR1 SGHVS, CDR2 FNYEAQ. The CDR3 has 15 residues. The DNA for the CDR3 is TGTGCCAGCAGCTTAGGGGGCAGGGAGGGAGATACGCAGTATTTT. Its translation is CASSLGGREGDTQYF.

V gene TRBV6-5 combines with J gene TRBJ2-1, with TRBD1 identical over 10 bases. The CDR3 has 16 residues. Trimming at V came to 4 bases and at J to 7 bases, leaving 10 bases not matched to a gene. Germline V gene data show CDR1 as MNHEY and CDR2 as SVGAGI. Here the CDR3 DNA reads TGTGCCAGCAGTTCGGACCTGGGACAGGGGACAAATGAGCAGTTCTTC. It specifies CASSSDLGQGTNEQFF.

The J gene is TRBJ1-2, the V gene TRBV7-2; weak D call: TRBD1 (6 bases). Deletions cut 1 base from V and 2 bases from J, with 11 bases between. Germline CDR1 is SGHTA and CDR2 is FQGNSA. The CDR3 covers 15 residues. DNA of the CDR3: TGTGCCAGCAGCTTAGGAGGGGGTGTCAACTATGGCTACACCTTC. Translating it yields CASSLGGGVNYGYTF.

In its sample, this clone was seen once. V gene TRBV5-4 combines with J gene TRBJ2-5; no clear D gene. This CDR3 contains 14 residues. Trimming left V 0 bases short and J 4 bases short, with 10 bases between. CDR1 and CDR2 from the germline V gene are SGHNT and YYREEE (reference sequence). The CDR3 is CASSLEPEVETQYF. CDR3 in DNA: TGTGCCAGCAGCTTGGAGCCAGAGGTAGAGACCCAGTACTTC.

The chain recombines TRBV6-5 with TRBJ2-1, with D tentatively TRBD1 (6 bases). Germline CDR1 and CDR2: MNHEY and SVGAGI. CDR3 length equals 14 residues. Trimming left V 5 bases short and J 7 bases short, with 15 bases between. The CDR3, as DNA: TGTGCCAGCAGTCTCGGGACACCGTCGAATGAGCAGTTCTTC. Encoded protein: CASSLGTPSNEQFF.

CDR3 coding DNA: TGTGCCACCAACGCACGCAGGGAGGGCGGCTATGGCTACACCTTC. Its translation: CATNARREGGYGYTF. This chain connects TRBV6-5 to TRBJ1-2; D may be TRBD1 (5 bases). This CDR3 comprises 15 residues. The V gene's germline CDR1 is MNHEY and CDR2 SVGAGI. V lost 10 bases and J 4 bases, leaving 22 bases between the germline ends.

The CDR3 loop reads CASNHRDRVPEAFF. The CDR3 DNA sequence: TGTGCCAGCAACCATCGGGACAGGGTGCCTGAAGCTTTCTTT. The chain has TRBV19 and TRBJ1-1, with 9 nucleotides matching TRBD1. The V gene end was trimmed by 9 bases and the J gene end by 6 bases; junction bases not matched to a gene: 11. The CDR3 has 14 amino acids. The V gene's germline CDR1 is LNHDA and CDR2 SQIVND (reference sequence).

The chain is built from TRBV10-3 and TRBJ1-1; D is perhaps TRBD1 (5 bases). Trimming pared 0 bases from V and 7 bases from J, leaving 15 bases between. From germline, CDR1 is ENHRY and CDR2 SYGVKD. This CDR3 comprises 15 residues. For the CDR3, the DNA is TGTGCCATCAGTGAGTCGATTAGGACCGGGGGTGAAGCTTTCTTT. Translated: CAISESIRTGGEAFF.

This chain uses TRBV4-1 with TRBJ1-2, with 10 bases fitting TRBD1. After removal of 5 bases from V and 12 bases from J, the junction contained 6 bases not matched to a gene. The length of the CDR3 is 12 residues. Per the germline V gene, CDR1 is MGHRA and CDR2 is YSYEKL. CDR3 nucleotide sequence: TGCGCCAGCAGCGGGACAGGGGACCCAGACACCTTC. It encodes CASSGTGDPDTF.

Comment on this clone: The same CDR3 also results from other DNA sequences found in this sample. The chain has TRBV9 and TRBJ2-3; 8 bases are a match to TRBD1. The CDR3 sequence is 14 residues long. The germline gives CDR1 SGDLS, CDR2 YYNGEE. V shed 3 bases, J shed 4 bases, and the junction held 4 bases outside the gene matches. The CDR3: CASSAGQGPDTQYF. The CDR3 nucleotides are TGTGCCAGCAGCGCCGGACAGGGCCCAGATACGCAGTATTTT.

The chain combines TRBV7-9 with TRBJ2-5; 9 bases line up with TRBD1. Germline loops: CDR1 SEHNR, CDR2 FQNEAQ (reference sequence). CDR3 size: 14 residues. V gave up 3 bases and J gave up 4 bases; unmatched junction bases: 3. CDR3 sequence reads: CASSLKTGGETQYF. DNA of the CDR3: TGTGCCAGCAGCTTGAAGACAGGGGGAGAGACCCAGTACTTC.

The chain combines TRBV9 with TRBJ2-2; 8 positions agree with TRBD1. Germline V CDR1 and CDR2: SGDLS, YYNGEE. With V trimmed by 0 bases and J by 1 base, 8 bases remained unmatched. The CDR3 spans 18 residues. The CDR3 sequence is CASSVVVFGTGNTGELFF. CDR3 coding DNA: TGTGCCAGCAGCGTAGTAGTATTTGGGACAGGGAACACCGGGGAGCTGTTTTTT.

This clone was observed once. This chain uses TRBV3-1 (or the pseudogene TRBV3-2) with TRBJ1-5; 7 positions match TRBD1. V was pared by 0 bases and J by 4 bases, with 9 bases of the junction left unmatched. The germline V gene encodes CDR1 LGHDT and CDR2 YNNKEL (reference sequence). This CDR3 contains 17 residues. The CDR3 nucleotides are TGTGCCAGCAGCCAAGACCCCGCCGGGACAGCAAATCAGCCCCAGCATTTT. Translation gives CASSQDPAGTANQPQHF.

This chain uses TRBV10-3 with TRBJ1-5, with 7 bases aligning to TRBD1. CDR1 and CDR2 (germline): ENHRY, SYGVKD. The CDR3 runs 15 residues. V lost 5 bases and J lost 15; bases outside the gene matches: 19. The CDR3 spells CAISPDGTVNQPAHF. CDR3 coding DNA: TGTGCCATCAGTCCGGATGGGACAGTCAATCAGCCGGCGCATTTT.